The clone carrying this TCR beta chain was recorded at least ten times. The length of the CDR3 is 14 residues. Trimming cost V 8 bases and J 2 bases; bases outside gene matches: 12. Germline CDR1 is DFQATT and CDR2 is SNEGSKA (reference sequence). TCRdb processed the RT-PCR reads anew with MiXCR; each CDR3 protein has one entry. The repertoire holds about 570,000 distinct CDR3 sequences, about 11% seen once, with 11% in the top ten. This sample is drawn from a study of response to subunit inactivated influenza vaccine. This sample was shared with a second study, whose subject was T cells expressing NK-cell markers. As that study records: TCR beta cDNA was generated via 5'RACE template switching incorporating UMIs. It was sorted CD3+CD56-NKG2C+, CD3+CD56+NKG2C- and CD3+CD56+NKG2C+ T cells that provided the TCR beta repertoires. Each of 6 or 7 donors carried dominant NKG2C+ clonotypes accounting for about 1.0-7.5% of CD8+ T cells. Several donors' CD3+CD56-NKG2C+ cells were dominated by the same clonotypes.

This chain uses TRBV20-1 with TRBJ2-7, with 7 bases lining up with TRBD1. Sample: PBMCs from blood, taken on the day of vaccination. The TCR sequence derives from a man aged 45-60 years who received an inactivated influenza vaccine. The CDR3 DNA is TGCAGTTCAACCTCGGACAGGAACACCTACGAGCAGTACTTC. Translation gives CSSTSDRNTYEQYF.